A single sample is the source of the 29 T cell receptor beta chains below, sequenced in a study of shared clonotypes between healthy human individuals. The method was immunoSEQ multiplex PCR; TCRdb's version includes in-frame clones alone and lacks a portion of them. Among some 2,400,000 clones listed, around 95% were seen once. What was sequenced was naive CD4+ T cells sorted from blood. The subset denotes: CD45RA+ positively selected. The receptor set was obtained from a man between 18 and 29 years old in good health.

This CDR3 reads CASSVGLPKNEQYF. The CDR3 region has the DNA TGTGCCAGCAGCGTAGGACTGCCCAAGAACGAGCAGTACTTC. The gene calls are TRBV9 and TRBJ2-7; D is unclear. V lost 0 bases, J lost 5 bases, and 12 bases lay in between. There are 14 residues in the CDR3. Per germline, CDR1 SGDLS and CDR2 YYNGEE.

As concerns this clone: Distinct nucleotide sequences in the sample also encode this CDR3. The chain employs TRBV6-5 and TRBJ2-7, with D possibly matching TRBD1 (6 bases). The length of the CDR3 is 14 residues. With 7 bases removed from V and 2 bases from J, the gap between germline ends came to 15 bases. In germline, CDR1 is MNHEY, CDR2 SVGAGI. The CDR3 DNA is TGTGCCAGCAACCCCCCCGGACAGACCTACGAGCAGTACTTC. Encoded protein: CASNPPGQTYEQYF.

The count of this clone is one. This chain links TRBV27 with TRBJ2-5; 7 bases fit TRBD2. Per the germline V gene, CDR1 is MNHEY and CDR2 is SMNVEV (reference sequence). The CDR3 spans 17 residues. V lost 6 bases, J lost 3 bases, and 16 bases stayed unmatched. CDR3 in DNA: TGTGCCAGCAGGCCCCCCTTGGGCGGGGGAAATAAAGAGACCCAGTACTTC. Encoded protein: CASRPPLGGGNKETQYF.

CDR3 protein: CASRRRGGWENTEAFF. In nucleotides, the CDR3 is TGCGCCAGCAGACGACGGGGAGGGTGGGAGAACACTGAAGCTTTCTTT. The V and J genes are TRBV10-1 and TRBJ1-1; no firm D call. With 6 bases removed from V and 1 base from J, the gap between germline ends came to 18 bases. Germline V gene sequence: CDR1 WNHNN, CDR2 SYGVQD (reference sequence). The CDR3 has 16 residues.

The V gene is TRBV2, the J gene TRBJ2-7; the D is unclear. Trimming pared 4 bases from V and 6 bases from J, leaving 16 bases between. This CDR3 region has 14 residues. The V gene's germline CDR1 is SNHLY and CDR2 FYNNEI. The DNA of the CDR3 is TGTGCCAGCAGTGTCGAGGTTAGGGTAGGCGAGCAGTACTTC. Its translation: CASSVEVRVGEQYF.

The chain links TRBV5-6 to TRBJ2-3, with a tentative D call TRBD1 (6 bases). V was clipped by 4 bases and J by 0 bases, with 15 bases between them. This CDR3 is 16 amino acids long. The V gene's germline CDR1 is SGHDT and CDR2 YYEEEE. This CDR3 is CASSPRGQLSTDTQYF. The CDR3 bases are TGTGCCAGCAGCCCTCGGGGACAACTTAGCACAGATACGCAGTATTTT.

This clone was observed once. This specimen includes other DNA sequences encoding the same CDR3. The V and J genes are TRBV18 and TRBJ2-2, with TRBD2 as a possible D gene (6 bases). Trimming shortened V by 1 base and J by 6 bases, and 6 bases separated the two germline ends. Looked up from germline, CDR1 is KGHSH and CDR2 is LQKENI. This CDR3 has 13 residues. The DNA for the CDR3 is TGTGCCAGCTCACCACGGGAGGCCGGGGAGCTGTTTTTT. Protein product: CASSPREAGELFF. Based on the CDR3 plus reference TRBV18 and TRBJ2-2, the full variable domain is NAGVMQNPRHLVRRRGQEARLRCSPMKGHSHVYWYRQLPEEGLKFMVYLQKENIIDESGMPKERFSAEFPKEGPSILRIQQVVRGDSAAYFCASSPREAGELFFGEGSRLTVL.

The CDR3 loop is CASSLSGTSLNNEQFF. CDR3 bases: TGCGCCAGCAGCTTGTCTGGGACTAGCTTAAACAATGAGCAGTTCTTC. The chain couples TRBV5-1 to TRBJ2-1; 9 nucleotides agree with TRBD2. The germline V gene encodes CDR1 SGHRS and CDR2 YFSETQ. The length of the CDR3 is 16 residues. The V segment lost 1 base and the J segment 5 bases; nucleotides outside the gene matches: 7.

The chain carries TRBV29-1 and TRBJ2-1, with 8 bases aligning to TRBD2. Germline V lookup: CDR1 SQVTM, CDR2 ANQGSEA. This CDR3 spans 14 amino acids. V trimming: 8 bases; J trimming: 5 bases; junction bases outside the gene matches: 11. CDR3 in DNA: TGCAGCATCTGGGGCCTAGCGGGCCACAATGAGCAGTTCTTC. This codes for CSIWGLAGHNEQFF.

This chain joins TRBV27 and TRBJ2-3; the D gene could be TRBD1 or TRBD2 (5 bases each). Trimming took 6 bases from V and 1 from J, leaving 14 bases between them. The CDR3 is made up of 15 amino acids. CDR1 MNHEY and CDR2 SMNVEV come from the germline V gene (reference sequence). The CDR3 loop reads CASSQRDVGTDTQYF. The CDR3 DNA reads TGTGCCAGCAGCCAAAGGGACGTGGGCACAGATACGCAGTATTTT.

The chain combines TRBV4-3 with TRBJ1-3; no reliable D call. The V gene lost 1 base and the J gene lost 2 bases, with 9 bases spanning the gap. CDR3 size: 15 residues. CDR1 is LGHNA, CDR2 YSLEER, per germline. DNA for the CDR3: TGCGCCAGCAGCCAAGTCTACAGCGCTGGAAACACCATATATTTT. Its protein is CASSQVYSAGNTIYF.

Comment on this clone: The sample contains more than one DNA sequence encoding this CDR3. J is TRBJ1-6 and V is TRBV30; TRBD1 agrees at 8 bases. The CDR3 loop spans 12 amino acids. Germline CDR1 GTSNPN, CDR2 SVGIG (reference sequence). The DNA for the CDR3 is TGTGCATCGGACAGGGATAATTCACCCCTCCACTTT. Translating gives CASDRDNSPLHF.

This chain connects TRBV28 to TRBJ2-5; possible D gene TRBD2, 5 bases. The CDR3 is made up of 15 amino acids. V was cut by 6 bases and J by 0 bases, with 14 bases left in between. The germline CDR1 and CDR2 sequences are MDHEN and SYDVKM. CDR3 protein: CASSLVRGNQETQYF. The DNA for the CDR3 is TGTGCCAGCAGCCTAGTTCGGGGTAACCAAGAGACCCAGTACTTC.

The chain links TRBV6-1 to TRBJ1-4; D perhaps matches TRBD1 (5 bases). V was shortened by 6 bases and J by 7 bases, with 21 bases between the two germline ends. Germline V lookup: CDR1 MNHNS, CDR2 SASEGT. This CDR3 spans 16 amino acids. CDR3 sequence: CASRETGTASGEKLFF. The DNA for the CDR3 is TGTGCCAGCAGGGAAACGGGGACGGCAAGTGGTGAAAAACTGTTTTTT.

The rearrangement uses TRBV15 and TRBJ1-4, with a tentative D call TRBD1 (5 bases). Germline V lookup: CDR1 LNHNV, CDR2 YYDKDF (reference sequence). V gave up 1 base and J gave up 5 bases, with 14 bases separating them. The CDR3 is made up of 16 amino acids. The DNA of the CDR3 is TGTGCCACCAGCAGAGCTCCAGGGATTGCGAATGAAAAACTGTTTTTT. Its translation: CATSRAPGIANEKLFF.

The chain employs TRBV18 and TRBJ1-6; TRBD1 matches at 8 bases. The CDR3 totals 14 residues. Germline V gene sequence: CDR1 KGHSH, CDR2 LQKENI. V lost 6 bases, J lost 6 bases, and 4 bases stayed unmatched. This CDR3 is CASSEQGGNSPLHF. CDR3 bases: TGTGCCAGCTCGGAACAGGGGGGTAATTCACCCCTCCACTTT.

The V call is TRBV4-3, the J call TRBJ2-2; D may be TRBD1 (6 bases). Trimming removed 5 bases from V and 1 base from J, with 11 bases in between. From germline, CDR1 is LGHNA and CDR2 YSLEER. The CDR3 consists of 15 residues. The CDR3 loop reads CASSRGTLNTGELFF. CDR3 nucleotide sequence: TGCGCCAGCAGCAGGGGGACCTTGAACACCGGGGAGCTGTTTTTT.

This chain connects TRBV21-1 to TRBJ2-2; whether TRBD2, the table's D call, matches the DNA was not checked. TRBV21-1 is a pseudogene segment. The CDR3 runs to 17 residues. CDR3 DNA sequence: TGTGCCAGCAGCAAAGTGGATAGCGGGAGGTCGGACGGGGAGCTGTTTTTT. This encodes CASSKVDSGRSDGELFF.

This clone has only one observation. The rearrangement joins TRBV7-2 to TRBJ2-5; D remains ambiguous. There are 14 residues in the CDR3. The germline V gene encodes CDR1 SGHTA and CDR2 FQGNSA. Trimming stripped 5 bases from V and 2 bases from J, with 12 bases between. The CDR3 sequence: CASSQQIGQETQYF. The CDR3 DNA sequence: TGTGCCAGCAGCCAGCAGATCGGGCAAGAGACCCAGTACTTC.

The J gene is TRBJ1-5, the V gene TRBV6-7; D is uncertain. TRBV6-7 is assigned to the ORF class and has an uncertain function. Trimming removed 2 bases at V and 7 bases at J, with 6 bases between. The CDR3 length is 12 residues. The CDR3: CASSYPVQPQHF. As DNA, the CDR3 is TGTGCCAGCAGTTACCCGGTCCAGCCCCAGCATTTT.

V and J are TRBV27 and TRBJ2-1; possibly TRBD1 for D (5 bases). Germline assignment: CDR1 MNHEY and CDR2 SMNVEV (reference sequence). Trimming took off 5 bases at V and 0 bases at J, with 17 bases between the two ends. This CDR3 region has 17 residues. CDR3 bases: TGTGCCAGCAGTGCTATCCGAGTTAGGGGCTCCTACAATGAGCAGTTCTTC. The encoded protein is CASSAIRVRGSYNEQFF.

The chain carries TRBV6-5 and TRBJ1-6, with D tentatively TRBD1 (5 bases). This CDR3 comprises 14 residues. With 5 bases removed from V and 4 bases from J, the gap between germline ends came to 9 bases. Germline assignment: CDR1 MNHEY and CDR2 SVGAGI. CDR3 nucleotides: TGTGCCAGCAGTAACCGACAGTATAATTCACCCCTCCACTTT. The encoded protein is CASSNRQYNSPLHF.

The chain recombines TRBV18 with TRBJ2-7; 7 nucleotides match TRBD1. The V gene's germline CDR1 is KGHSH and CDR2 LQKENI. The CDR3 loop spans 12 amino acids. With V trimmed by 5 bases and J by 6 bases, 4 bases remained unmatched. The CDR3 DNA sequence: TGTGCCAGCTCAGCGAACAGGGGCGAGCAGTACTTC. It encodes CASSANRGEQYF.

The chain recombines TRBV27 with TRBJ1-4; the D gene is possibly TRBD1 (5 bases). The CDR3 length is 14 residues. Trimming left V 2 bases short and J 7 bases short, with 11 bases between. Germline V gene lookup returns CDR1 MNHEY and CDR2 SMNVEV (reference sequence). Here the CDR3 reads CASSLRQGAEKLFF. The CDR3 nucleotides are TGTGCCAGCAGTTTAAGGCAGGGTGCTGAAAAACTGTTTTTT.

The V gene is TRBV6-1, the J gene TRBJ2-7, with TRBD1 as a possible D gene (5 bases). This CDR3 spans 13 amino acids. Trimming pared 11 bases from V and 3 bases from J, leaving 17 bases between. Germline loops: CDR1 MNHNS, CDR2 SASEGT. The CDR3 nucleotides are TGTGCCTCTGGAACAGGACGACGCTACGAGCAGTACTTC. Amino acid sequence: CASGTGRRYEQYF.

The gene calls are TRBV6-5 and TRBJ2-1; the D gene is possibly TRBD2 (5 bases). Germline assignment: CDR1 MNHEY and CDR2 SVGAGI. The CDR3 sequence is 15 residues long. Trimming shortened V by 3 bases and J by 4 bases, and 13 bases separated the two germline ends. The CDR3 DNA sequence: TGTGCCAGCAGTTATGACTATGGGCCGTACAATGAGCAGTTCTTC. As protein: CASSYDYGPYNEQFF.

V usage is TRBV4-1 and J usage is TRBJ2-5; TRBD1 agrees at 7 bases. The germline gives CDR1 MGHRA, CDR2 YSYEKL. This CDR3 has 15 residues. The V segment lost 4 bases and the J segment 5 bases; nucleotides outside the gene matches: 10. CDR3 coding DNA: TGCGCCAGCAGCCTAAGACAGGGCGCGAGGGAGACCCAGTACTTC. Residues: CASSLRQGARETQYF.

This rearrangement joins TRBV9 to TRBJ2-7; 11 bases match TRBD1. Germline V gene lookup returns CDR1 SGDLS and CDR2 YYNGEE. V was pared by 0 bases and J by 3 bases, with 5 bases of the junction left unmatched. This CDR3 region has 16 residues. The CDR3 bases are TGTGCCAGCAGCGTAGCAGGGACAGGGGGGATCTACGAGCAGTACTTC. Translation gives CASSVAGTGGIYEQYF. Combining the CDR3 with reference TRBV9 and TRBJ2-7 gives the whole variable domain DSGVTQTPKHLITATGQRVTLRCSPRSGDLSVYWYQQSLDQGLQFLIQYYNGEERAKGNILERFSAQQFPDLHSELNLSSLELGDSALYFCASSVAGTGGIYEQYFGPGTRLTVT.

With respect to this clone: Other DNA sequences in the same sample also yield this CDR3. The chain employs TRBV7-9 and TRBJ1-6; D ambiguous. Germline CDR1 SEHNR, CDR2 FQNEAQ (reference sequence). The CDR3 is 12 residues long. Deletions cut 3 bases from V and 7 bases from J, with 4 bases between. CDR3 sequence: CASSFENSPLHF. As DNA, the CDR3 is TGTGCCAGCAGCTTTGAGAATTCACCCCTCCACTTT. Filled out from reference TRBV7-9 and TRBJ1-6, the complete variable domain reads DTGVSQNPRHKITKRGQNVTFRCDPISEHNRLYWYRQTLGQGPEFLTYFQNEAQLEKSRLLSDRFSAERPKGSFSTLEIQRTEQGDSAMYLCASSFENSPLHFGNGTRLTVT.